This T cell receptor beta chain is from a study of PD-1 blockade in classical Hodgkin lymphoma. Study in general: Patients had nivolumab dosed at 3 mg/kg, delivered intravenously every 2 weeks. Study-wide findings and caveats: Newly diagnosed patients had baseline TCR diversity that was reportedly lower than that of healthy donors. Exclusion was applied to patients who started nivolumab under 1 year after ASCT. Diversity similar to that of newly diagnosed patients was seen at baseline in complete responders.

The table came from immunoSEQ multiplex PCR; TCRdb's copy has only in-frame clones and leaves some out. The sample has tens of thousands of clones; 70% to 85% are singletons. Every patient had relapsed following autologous stem cell transplantation, and cohorts differed in brentuximab vedotin exposure. V lost 6 bases and J 2 bases, leaving 18 bases between the germline ends. This CDR3 is built from 15 residues. The germline V gene encodes CDR1 SQVTM and CDR2 ANQGSEA. Concerning this clone: Its cognate antigen is unknown.

The chain links TRBV29-1 to TRBJ2-3, with D possibly TRBD2 on 7 matching bases. Sequencing used peripheral blood mononuclear cells (PBMCs), obtained before the second cycle of nivolumab. This TCR was sampled from a human donor with classical Hodgkin lymphoma. The CDR3 nucleotides read TGCAGCGTGACGCGCCAGGGGAGGGTCACAGATACGCAGTATTTT. Translation gives CSVTRQGRVTDTQYF.